The 28 T cell receptor beta chains presented below share a single source sample, sequenced in a study of graft-versus-host responses after intestinal transplantation. Graft tissue was processed to release intraepithelial and lamina propria lymphocytes. Only in-frame clones appear in the TCRdb table, and some are missing; sequencing was by immunoSEQ multiplex PCR. Found here are approximately 15,000 clones, roughly three fifths of them singletons; the top ten hold roughly 13%. The material was ileum tissue, obtained 524 days after transplant. The receptors originated from a human patient who received an intestinal transplant, so some T cells may come from the graft donor.

The genes are TRBV30 and TRBJ2-3; 8 bases map to TRBD2. CDR3 size: 16 residues. V was clipped by 0 bases and J by 1 base; unmatched bases: 6. Germline assignment: CDR1 GTSNPN and CDR2 SVGIG (reference sequence). The CDR3 sequence: CAWSVRGGFGTDTQYF. In DNA form, the CDR3 reads TGTGCCTGGAGTGTACGGGGGGGCTTCGGCACAGATACGCAGTATTTT. Full variable domain (remainder filled in from reference TRBV30 and TRBJ2-3): SQTIHQWPATLVQPVGSPLSLECTVEGTSNPNLYWYRQAAGRGLQLLFYSVGIGQISSEVPQNLSASRPQDRQFILSSKKLLLSDSGFYLCAWSVRGGFGTDTQYFGPGTRLTVL.

Note on this clone: Relative to the germline gene, one junction end is altered; a read error may explain this. The rearrangement uses TRBV2 and TRBJ2-7; D not resolved. The CDR3 runs 13 residues. The germline V gene has CDR1 SNHLY and CDR2 FYNNEI. The CDR3 DNA follows: TGTGCCTGCAGTGATGGCAGTTACTACGAGCAGTACTTC. It encodes CACSDGSYYEQYF. The whole variable domain, remainder taken from reference TRBV2 and TRBJ2-7, is EPEVTQTPSHQVTQMGQEVILRCVPISNHLYFYWYRQILGQKVEFLVSFYNNEISEKSEIFDDQFSVERPDGSNFTLKIRSTKLEDSAMYFCACSDGSYYEQYFGPGTRLTVT.

V usage is TRBV14 and J usage is TRBJ2-7, with 7 bases fitting TRBD1. The CDR3 runs to 15 residues. V trimming: 4 bases; J trimming: 3 bases; junction bases outside the gene matches: 9. CDR1 is SGHDN and CDR2 is FVKESK in the germline V gene. CDR3 DNA sequence: TGTGCCAGCAGCCTTGTAGGGGGCGATGGCTACGAGCAGTACTTC. Protein product: CASSLVGGDGYEQYF.

V gene TRBV7-2 combines with J gene TRBJ2-3; 7 nucleotides line up with TRBD1. The V and J ends lost 8 bases and 5 bases, in that order; junction bases with no gene match: 4. Germline V gene data show CDR1 as SGHTA and CDR2 as FQGNSA. The CDR3 is 12 residues long. This CDR3 is CASSYRGDTQYF. Written as DNA, the CDR3 is TGTGCCAGCTCCTACAGGGGAGATACGCAGTATTTT.

The CDR3 DNA reads TGCGCCAGCAGCTTGGCATTAGCGTCCGACGAGCAGTACTTC. It codes for CASSLALASDEQYF. V is TRBV5-1 and J is TRBJ2-7, with a tentative D call TRBD2 (5 bases). Trimming took off 0 bases at V and 5 bases at J, with 12 bases between the two ends. The CDR3 is made up of 14 amino acids. Looked up from germline, CDR1 is SGHRS and CDR2 is YFSETQ.

This clone appeared once. The chain combines TRBV30 with TRBJ2-7; possible D gene TRBD2, 6 bases. This CDR3 has 15 amino acids. Trimming stripped 8 bases from V and 2 bases from J, with 22 bases between. The germline gives CDR1 GTSNPN, CDR2 SVGIG (reference sequence). The CDR3: CAGGTGTSPAYEQYF. The CDR3 DNA is TGTGCCGGGGGGACCGGGACTTCCCCCGCCTACGAGCAGTACTTC.

The rearrangement links TRBV29-1 to TRBJ1-3; unclear D gene. This CDR3 has 12 residues. V dropped 5 bases and J dropped 0 bases, with 5 bases sitting between them. The germline V gene has CDR1 SQVTM and CDR2 ANQGSEA. CDR3 sequence: CSVLSSGNTIYF. DNA for the CDR3: TGCAGCGTTCTTAGCTCTGGAAACACCATATATTTT.

The CDR3 sequence: CASSLRPGGTEAFF. The CDR3 DNA reads as TGTGCCAGCAGCCTGCGACCCGGGGGCACTGAAGCTTTCTTT. The V call is TRBV7-8, the J call TRBJ1-1; the D gene is possibly TRBD1 (5 bases). Germline CDR1 reads SGHVS; CDR2 reads FQNEAQ. The CDR3 extends over 14 amino acids. V dropped 5 bases and J dropped 4 bases, with 14 bases sitting between them. Looking up the rest from reference TRBV7-8 and TRBJ1-1 gives the full variable domain: GAGVSQSPRYKVAKRGQDVALRCDPISGHVSLFWYQQALGQGPEFLTYFQNEAQLDKSGLPSDRFFAERPEGSVSTLKIQRTQQEDSAVYLCASSLRPGGTEAFFGQGTRLTVV.

The chain is built from TRBV12-5 and TRBJ1-2; weak D call: TRBD1 (5 bases). With 4 bases removed from V and 6 bases from J, the gap between germline ends came to 18 bases. The germline gives CDR1 LGHNT, CDR2 FRNRAP. The CDR3 has 15 residues. In DNA form, the CDR3 reads TGTGCTAGTGGTTCCGACAGTCAGCACAGGCATGGCTACACCTTC. Translation gives CASGSDSQHRHGYTF.

The chain employs TRBV5-8 and TRBJ2-5; D perhaps matches TRBD2 (6 bases). V shed 5 bases and J shed 5 bases, with 13 bases lying between them. Germline V gives CDR1 SGHTS, CDR2 YDEGEE. This CDR3 has 13 residues. The CDR3: CASSDPRGETQYF. In nucleotides, the CDR3 is TGTGCCAGCAGTGACCCTCGGGGGGAGACCCAGTACTTC.

The V and J genes are TRBV6-5 and TRBJ1-6; 7 nucleotides line up with TRBD1. The V gene's germline CDR1 is MNHEY and CDR2 SVGAGI. V shed 0 bases, J shed 10 bases, and the junction held 9 bases outside the gene matches. This CDR3 spans 16 amino acids. CDR3 in amino acids: CASSYSRGGGGSPLHF. As DNA, the CDR3 is TGTGCCAGCAGTTACTCGAGAGGGGGCGGAGGATCACCCCTCCACTTT.

Only one count was recorded for this clone. V and J are TRBV29-1 and TRBJ2-4, with D possibly TRBD2 on 7 matching bases. The germline gives CDR1 SQVTM, CDR2 ANQGSEA. The CDR3 runs 14 residues. V gave up 0 bases and J gave up 7 bases, with 13 bases separating them. DNA for the CDR3: TGCAGCGTTGAAGATGGGGGGGCCCGGAACATTCAGTACTTC. This gives the protein CSVEDGGARNIQYF.

The CDR3 region is CSVEDPRQGRRANTEAFF. The DNA for the CDR3 is TGCAGCGTTGAAGACCCCCGACAGGGTAGGAGAGCAAACACTGAAGCTTTCTTT. J is TRBJ1-1 and V is TRBV29-1; 7 nucleotides agree with TRBD1. The CDR3 runs 18 residues. Germline-derived CDR1 and CDR2 are SQVTM and ANQGSEA. Trimming cost V 0 bases and J 2 bases; bases outside gene matches: 15.

J is TRBJ1-6 and V is TRBV19, with 9 bases aligning to TRBD1. The CDR3 has 15 amino acids. The V segment lost 6 bases and the J segment 7 bases; nucleotides outside the gene matches: 7. CDR1 and CDR2 (germline): LNHDA, SQIVND (reference sequence). The CDR3 DNA reads TGTGCCAGTAGCCCTATTGACAGGGGGAATTCACCCCTCCACTTT. Residues: CASSPIDRGNSPLHF. The variable domain in full, completed from reference TRBV19 and TRBJ1-6, reads DGGITQSPKYLFRKEGQNVTLSCEQNLNHDAMYWYRQDPGQGLRLIYYSQIVNDFQKGDIAEGYSVSREKKESFPLTVTSAQKNPTAFYLCASSPIDRGNSPLHFGNGTRLTVT.

V usage is TRBV5-1 and J usage is TRBJ1-2, with 8 nucleotides matching TRBD1. Germline trimming cut 6 bases from V and 8 bases from J; bases unmatched to any gene: 15. The CDR3 has 15 amino acids. Germline CDR1 reads SGHRS; CDR2 reads YFSETQ. In DNA form, the CDR3 reads TGCGCCAGCACCCAAACCGGGACAGGTTTTAGAGGCTACACCTTC. Its protein is CASTQTGTGFRGYTF.

This clone was seen a few times. The chain has TRBV10-3 and TRBJ1-2, with 10 bases matching TRBD1. With 3 bases clipped from V and 8 bases from J, the junction kept 3 bases outside the gene matches. The CDR3 is 13 amino acids. The germline V gene encodes CDR1 ENHRY and CDR2 SYGVKD. The DNA for the CDR3 is TGTGCCATCAGTGACCCGGGACAGGGGGGCTACACCTTC. It specifies CAISDPGQGGYTF.

This chain links TRBV5-8 with TRBJ2-5, with D possibly matching TRBD2 (6 bases). Germline values: CDR1 SGHTS, CDR2 YDEGEE. The CDR3 is 13 amino acids. The V end lost 2 bases, the J end lost 5 bases, and 10 bases lay between the germline ends. CDR3 in DNA: TGTGCCAGCAGCTTTGCCGGGGGTGAGACCCAGTACTTC. It codes for CASSFAGGETQYF.

This clone has more than one count but fewer than ten. V usage is TRBV21-1 and J usage is TRBJ2-7; TRBD2, the table's D call, lacks a check against the DNA. TRBV21-1 is termed a pseudogene. This CDR3 spans 14 amino acids. CDR3 sequence: CASSKFTRYYEQYF. The CDR3 DNA sequence: TGTGCCAGCAGCAAATTTACTAGGTACTACGAGCAGTACTTC.

This chain connects TRBV6-4 to TRBJ2-3; 11 bases agree with TRBD1. This CDR3 is 14 amino acids long. The germline V gene encodes CDR1 MRHNA and CDR2 SNTAGT. V trimming: 6 bases; J trimming: 6 bases; junction bases outside the gene matches: 5. DNA of the CDR3: TGTGCCAGCAGCCCCGGACAGGGGGCGGATACGCAGTATTTT. This gives the protein CASSPGQGADTQYF.

The V gene is TRBV6-6, the J gene TRBJ1-5; D may be TRBD1 (5 bases). V lost 6 bases and J lost 5, with 11 bases in between. The CDR3 has 13 amino acids. The germline V gene encodes CDR1 MNHNY and CDR2 SVGAGI (reference sequence). The DNA of the CDR3 is TGTGCCAGCAGACCGGGGGTAGATCAGCCCCAGCATTTT. Protein sequence: CASRPGVDQPQHF.

This sequence joins TRBV7-6 and TRBJ2-3; D gene ambiguous. The CDR3 runs to 15 residues. Germline CDR1 is SGHVS and CDR2 is FNYEAQ. V dropped 1 base and J dropped 4 bases, with 12 bases sitting between them. The CDR3 is CASSLVGSASDTQYF. CDR3 DNA sequence: TGTGCCAGCAGCTTAGTTGGTTCAGCGTCAGATACGCAGTATTTT.

The chain couples TRBV5-1 to TRBJ2-3, with 15 bases that match TRBD2. Germline V gene sequence: CDR1 SGHRS, CDR2 YFSETQ. V trimming: 6 bases; J trimming: 3 bases; junction bases outside the gene matches: 5. The CDR3 runs to 16 residues. CDR3 sequence: CASNPGLAGGTDTQYF. In nucleotides, the CDR3 is TGCGCCAGCAACCCGGGACTAGCGGGGGGAACAGATACGCAGTATTTT. The full variable domain, its missing parts supplied by reference TRBV5-1 and TRBJ2-3, is KAGVTQTPRYLIKTRGQQVTLSCSPISGHRSVSWYQQTPGQGLQFLFEYFSETQRNKGNFPGRFSGRQFSNSRSEMNVSTLELGDSALYLCASNPGLAGGTDTQYFGPGTRLTVL.

The chain uses TRBV5-1 and TRBJ2-1; 7 nucleotides match TRBD1. The CDR3 has 16 residues. Germline loops: CDR1 SGHRS, CDR2 YFSETQ. V lost 1 base to trimming and J lost 3 bases; unmatched junction nucleotides: 7. CDR3 residues: CASSLNLAGGYNEQFF. The CDR3 region has the DNA TGCGCCAGCAGCTTGAACTTAGCAGGGGGCTACAATGAGCAGTTCTTC.

The V gene is TRBV7-6, the J gene TRBJ1-2, with 8 nucleotides matching TRBD1. Per germline, CDR1 SGHVS and CDR2 FNYEAQ. The CDR3 has 13 residues. J was trimmed by 4 bases and V by 5 bases; bases with no gene match: 3. This CDR3 reads CASSATGVYGYTF. CDR3 coding DNA: TGTGCCAGCAGCGCGACAGGGGTCTATGGCTACACCTTC.

This clone was detected only a few times. The chain uses TRBV2 and TRBJ2-5; 9 positions agree with TRBD1. V lost 5 bases, J lost 2 bases, and 15 bases stayed unmatched. Germline CDR1 SNHLY, CDR2 FYNNEI. The CDR3 covers 18 residues. CDR3 protein: CASSWDRDPDMDQETQYF. The DNA for the CDR3 is TGTGCCAGCAGTTGGGACAGGGACCCCGACATGGATCAAGAGACCCAGTACTTC.

CDR3 DNA: TGTGCCAGCAGCTTCGGGACAGGGAGTGGAAACACCATATATTTT. As protein: CASSFGTGSGNTIYF. J is TRBJ1-3 and V is TRBV7-9; TRBD1 matches at 9 bases. Germline values: CDR1 SEHNR, CDR2 FQNEAQ (reference sequence). V shed 3 bases and J 3 bases; nucleotides not matched to a gene: 3. This CDR3 has 15 amino acids.

J is TRBJ2-7 and V is TRBV18; TRBD1 agrees at 9 bases. Losses at the gene ends were 3 bases for V and 6 bases for J; bases not matched to a gene: 6. The CDR3 runs to 14 residues. CDR1 and CDR2 (germline): KGHSH, LQKENI. The CDR3 bases are TGTGCCAGCTCACCGGGACAGGGAGAGGGCGAGCAGTACTTC. Translating gives CASSPGQGEGEQYF. The entire variable domain, with the rest obtained from reference TRBV18 and TRBJ2-7, is as follows: NAGVMQNPRHLVRRRGQEARLRCSPMKGHSHVYWYRQLPEEGLKFMVYLQKENIIDESGMPKERFSAEFPKEGPSILRIQQVVRGDSAAYFCASSPGQGEGEQYFGPGTRLTVT.

The chain employs TRBV7-2 and TRBJ1-2; the D gene is possibly TRBD1 (6 bases). The V and J ends lost 7 bases and 3 bases respectively, with 15 bases between them. Per germline, CDR1 SGHTA and CDR2 FQGNSA. This CDR3 region has 14 residues. This CDR3 is CASNPVDSYYGYTF. CDR3 nucleotide sequence: TGTGCCAGCAACCCCGTGGACAGTTACTATGGCTACACCTTC.